In this sample, the clone carrying this TCR beta chain turned up a few times. Other DNA sequences within the sample encode an identical CDR3. Repertoires were generated with immunoSEQ multiplex PCR, while TCRdb's copy carries only in-frame clones and drops some. Here the sample spans around 17,000 clones, about three quarters being singletons. The CDR3 spans 12 residues. V lost 4 bases, J lost 8 bases, and 8 bases lay in between. In germline, CDR1 is SGHVS, CDR2 FNYEAQ. Checkpoint therapy with ipilimumab 1 mg/kg began 14 to 28 days after transplant. This record comes from a study of ipilimumab plus nivolumab after autologous stem cell transplantation.

Specimen: PBMCs, collected in a trial of ipilimumab plus nivolumab as post-transplant consolidation. The chain links TRBV7-6 to TRBJ2-2; possibly TRBD1 for D (5 bases). The sequence derives from a male donor with diffuse large B-cell lymphoma. CDR3 DNA sequence: TGTGCCAGCAGCTCCCAGGGAGGGGAGCTGTTTTTT. This translates into CASSSQGGELFF.